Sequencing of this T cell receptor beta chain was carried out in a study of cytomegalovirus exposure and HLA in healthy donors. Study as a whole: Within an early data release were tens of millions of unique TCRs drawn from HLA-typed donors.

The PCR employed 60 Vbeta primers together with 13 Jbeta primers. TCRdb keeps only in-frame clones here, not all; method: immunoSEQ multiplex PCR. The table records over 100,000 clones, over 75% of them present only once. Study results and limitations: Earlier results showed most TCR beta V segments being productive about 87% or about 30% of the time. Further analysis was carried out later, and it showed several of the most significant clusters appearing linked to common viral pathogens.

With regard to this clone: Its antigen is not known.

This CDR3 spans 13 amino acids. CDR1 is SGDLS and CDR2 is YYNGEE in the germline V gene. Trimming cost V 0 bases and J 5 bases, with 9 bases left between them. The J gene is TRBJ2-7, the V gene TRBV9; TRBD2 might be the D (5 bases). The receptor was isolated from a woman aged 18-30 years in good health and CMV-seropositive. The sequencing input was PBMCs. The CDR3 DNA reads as TGTGCCAGCAGCGTAGGCTGGGGAGACGAGCAGTACTTC. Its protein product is CASSVGWGDEQYF.